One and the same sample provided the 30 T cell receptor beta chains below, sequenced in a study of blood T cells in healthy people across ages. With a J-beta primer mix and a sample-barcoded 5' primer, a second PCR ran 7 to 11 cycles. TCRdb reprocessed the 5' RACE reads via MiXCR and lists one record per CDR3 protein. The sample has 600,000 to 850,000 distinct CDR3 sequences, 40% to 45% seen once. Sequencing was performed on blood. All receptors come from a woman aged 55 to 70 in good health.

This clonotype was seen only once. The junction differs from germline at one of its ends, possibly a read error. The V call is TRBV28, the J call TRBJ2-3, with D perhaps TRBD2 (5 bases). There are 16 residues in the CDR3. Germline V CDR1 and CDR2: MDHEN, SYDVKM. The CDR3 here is CASSLRVARPLDTRYF. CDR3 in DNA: TGTGCCAGCAGTTTACGGGTAGCGCGACCTTTAGATACGCGGTATTTT. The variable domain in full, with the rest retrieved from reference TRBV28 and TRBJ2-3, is DVKVTQSSRYLVKRTGEKVFLECVQDMDHENMFWYRQDPGLGLRLIYFSYDVKMKEKGDIPEGYSVSREKKERFSLILESASTNQTSMYLCASSLRVARPLDTRYFGPGTRLTVL.

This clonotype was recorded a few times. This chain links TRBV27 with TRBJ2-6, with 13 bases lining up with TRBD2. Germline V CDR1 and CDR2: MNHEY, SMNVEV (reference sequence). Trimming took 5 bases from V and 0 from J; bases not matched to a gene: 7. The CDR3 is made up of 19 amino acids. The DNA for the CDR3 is TGTGCCAGCAGTCCCGGGACTAGCGGGATGGCCTCTGGGGCCAACGTCCTGACTTTC. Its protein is CASSPGTSGMASGANVLTF.

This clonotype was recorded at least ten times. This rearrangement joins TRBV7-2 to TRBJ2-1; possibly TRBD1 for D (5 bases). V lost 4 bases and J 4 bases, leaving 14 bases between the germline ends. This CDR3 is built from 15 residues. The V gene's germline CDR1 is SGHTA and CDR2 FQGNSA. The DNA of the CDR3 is TGTGCCAGCAGCTCCGGCGGAAGGGGATACAATGAGCAGTTCTTC. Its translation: CASSSGGRGYNEQFF.

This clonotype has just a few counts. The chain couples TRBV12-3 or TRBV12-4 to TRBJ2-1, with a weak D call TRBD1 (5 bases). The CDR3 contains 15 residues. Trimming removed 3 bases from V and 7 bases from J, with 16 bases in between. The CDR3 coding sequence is TGTGCCAGCAGTTTTCGACAGCCATCTCGGAATGAGCAGTTCTTC. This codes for CASSFRQPSRNEQFF.

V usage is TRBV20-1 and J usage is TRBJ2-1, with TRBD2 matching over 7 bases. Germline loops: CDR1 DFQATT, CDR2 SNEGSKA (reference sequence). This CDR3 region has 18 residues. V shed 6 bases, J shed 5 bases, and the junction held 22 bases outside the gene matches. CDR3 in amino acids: CSAPLSPGLRLENNEQFF. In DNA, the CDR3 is TGCAGTGCCCCTCTGAGCCCGGGACTACGGCTAGAAAACAATGAGCAGTTCTTC.

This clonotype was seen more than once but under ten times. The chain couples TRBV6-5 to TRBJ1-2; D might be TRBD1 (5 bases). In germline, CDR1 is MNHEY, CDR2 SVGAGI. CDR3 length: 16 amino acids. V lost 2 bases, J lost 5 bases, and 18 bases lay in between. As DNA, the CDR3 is TGTGCCAGCAGTTACGGATTTGGGGCTACGGGGTATGGCTACACCTTC. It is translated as CASSYGFGATGYGYTF.

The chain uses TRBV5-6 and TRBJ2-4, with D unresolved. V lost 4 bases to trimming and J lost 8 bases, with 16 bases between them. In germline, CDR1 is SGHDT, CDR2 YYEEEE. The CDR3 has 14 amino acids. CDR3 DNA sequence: TGTGCCAGCAGCCTCTCGTCCAATGAGGACATTCAGTACTTC. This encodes CASSLSSNEDIQYF.

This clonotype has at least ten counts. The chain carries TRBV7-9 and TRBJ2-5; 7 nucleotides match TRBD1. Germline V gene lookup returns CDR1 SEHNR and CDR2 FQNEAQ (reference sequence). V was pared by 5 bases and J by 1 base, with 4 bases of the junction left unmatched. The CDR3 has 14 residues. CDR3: CASSSRDSQETQYF. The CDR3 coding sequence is TGTGCCAGCAGCAGCCGGGACAGCCAAGAGACCCAGTACTTC.

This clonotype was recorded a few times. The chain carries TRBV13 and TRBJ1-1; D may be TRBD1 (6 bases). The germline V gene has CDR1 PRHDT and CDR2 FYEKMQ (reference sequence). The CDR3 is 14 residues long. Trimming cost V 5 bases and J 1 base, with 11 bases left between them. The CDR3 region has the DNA TGTGCCAGCAGCACGGGGGCCCGGAACACTGAAGCTTTCTTT. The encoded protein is CASSTGARNTEAFF.

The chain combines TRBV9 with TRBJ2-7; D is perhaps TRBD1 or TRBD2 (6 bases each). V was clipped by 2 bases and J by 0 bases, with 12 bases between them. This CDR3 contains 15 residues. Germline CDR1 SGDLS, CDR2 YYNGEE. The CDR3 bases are TGTGCCAGCAGCGTTAGACAGGACTACTCCTACGAGCAGTACTTC. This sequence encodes CASSVRQDYSYEQYF.

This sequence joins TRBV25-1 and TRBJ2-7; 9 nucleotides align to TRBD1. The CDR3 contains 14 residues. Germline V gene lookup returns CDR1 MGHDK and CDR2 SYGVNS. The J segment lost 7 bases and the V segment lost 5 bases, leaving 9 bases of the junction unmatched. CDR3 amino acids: CASSPGTGTEEQYF. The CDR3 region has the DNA TGTGCCAGCAGTCCCGGGACAGGGACGGAAGAGCAGTACTTC.

CDR3 loop: CSASDSGSQETQYF. CDR3 nucleotide sequence: TGCAGTGCTAGCGATAGCGGCAGCCAAGAGACCCAGTACTTC. The chain carries TRBV20-1 and TRBJ2-5, with D possibly TRBD2 on 6 matching bases. This CDR3 region has 14 residues. Between the trimmed V and J ends, which lost 3 bases and 1 base, there was a span of 12 bases. Germline CDR1 reads DFQATT; CDR2 reads SNEGSKA (reference sequence).

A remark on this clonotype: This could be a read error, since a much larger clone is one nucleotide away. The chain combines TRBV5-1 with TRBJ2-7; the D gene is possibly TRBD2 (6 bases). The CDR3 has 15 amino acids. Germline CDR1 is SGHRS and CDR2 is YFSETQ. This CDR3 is CTSSLRGTDLSEQYF. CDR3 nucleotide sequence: TGCACCAGCAGCTTACGCGGGACGGACCTATCCGAGCAGTACTTC.

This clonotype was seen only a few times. The CDR3 here is CASSFGSRDSPLHF. The CDR3 region has the DNA TGCGCCAGCAGCTTCGGAAGTCGCGATTCACCCCTCCACTTT. The J gene is TRBJ1-6, the V gene TRBV5-1, with D unclear. From germline, CDR1 is SGHRS and CDR2 YFSETQ. V was pared by 2 bases and J by 8 bases, with 11 bases between. This CDR3 spans 14 amino acids.

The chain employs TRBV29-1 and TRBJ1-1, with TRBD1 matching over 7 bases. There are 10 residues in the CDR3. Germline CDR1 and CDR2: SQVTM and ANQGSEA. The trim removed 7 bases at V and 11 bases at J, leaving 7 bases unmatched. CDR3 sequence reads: CSGRQGDAFF. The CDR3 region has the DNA TGCAGCGGAAGACAGGGCGACGCTTTCTTT. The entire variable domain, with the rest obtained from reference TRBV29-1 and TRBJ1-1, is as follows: SAVISQKPSRDICQRGTSLTIQCQVDSQVTMMFWYRQQPGQSLTLIATANQGSEATYESGFVIDKFPISRPNLTFSTLTVSNMSPEDSSIYLCSGRQGDAFFGQGTRLTVV.

The DNA for the CDR3 is TGTGCCAGCAGCCTTACTAGCGGGAGTTGGACAGATACGCAGTATTTT. Residues: CASSLTSGSWTDTQYF. The chain carries TRBV14 and TRBJ2-3; 11 nucleotides match TRBD2. V trimming: 4 bases; J trimming: 3 bases; junction bases outside the gene matches: 6. This CDR3 contains 16 residues. The germline CDR1 and CDR2 sequences are SGHDN and FVKESK.

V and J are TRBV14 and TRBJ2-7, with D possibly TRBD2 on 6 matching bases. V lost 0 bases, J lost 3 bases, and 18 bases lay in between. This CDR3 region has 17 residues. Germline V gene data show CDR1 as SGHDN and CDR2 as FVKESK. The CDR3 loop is CASSQDVRDGSLYEQYF. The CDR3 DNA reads TGTGCCAGCAGCCAAGATGTGCGGGACGGATCTCTCTACGAGCAGTACTTC. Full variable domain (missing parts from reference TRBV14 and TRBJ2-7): EAGVTQFPSHSVIEKGQTVTLRCDPISGHDNLYWYRRVMGKEIKFLLHFVKESKQDESGMPNNRFLAERTGGTYSTLKVQPAELEDSGVYFCASSQDVRDGSLYEQYFGPGTRLTVT.

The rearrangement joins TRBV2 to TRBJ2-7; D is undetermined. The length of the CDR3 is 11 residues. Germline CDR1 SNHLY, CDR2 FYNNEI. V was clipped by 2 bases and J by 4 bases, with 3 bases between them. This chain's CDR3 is CASSEKYEQYF. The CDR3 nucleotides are TGTGCCAGCAGTGAAAAGTACGAGCAGTACTTC.

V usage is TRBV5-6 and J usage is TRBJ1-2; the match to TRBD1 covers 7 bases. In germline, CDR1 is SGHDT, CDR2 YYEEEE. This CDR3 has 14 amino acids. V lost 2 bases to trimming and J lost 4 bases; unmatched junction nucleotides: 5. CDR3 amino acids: CASSFPGGSYGYTF. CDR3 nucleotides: TGTGCCAGCAGCTTCCCAGGGGGAAGCTATGGCTACACCTTC.

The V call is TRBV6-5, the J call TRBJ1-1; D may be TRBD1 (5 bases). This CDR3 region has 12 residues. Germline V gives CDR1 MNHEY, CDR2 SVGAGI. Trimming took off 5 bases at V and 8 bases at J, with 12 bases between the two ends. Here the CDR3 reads CASSPRQSEAFF. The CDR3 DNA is TGTGCCAGCAGTCCTAGACAGTCGGAAGCTTTCTTT.

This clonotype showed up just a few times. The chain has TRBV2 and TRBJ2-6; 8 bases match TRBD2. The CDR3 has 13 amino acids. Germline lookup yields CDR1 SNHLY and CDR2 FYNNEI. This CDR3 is CAIGGAGANVLTF. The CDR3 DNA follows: TGTGCTATCGGGGGGGCTGGGGCCAACGTCCTGACTTTC.

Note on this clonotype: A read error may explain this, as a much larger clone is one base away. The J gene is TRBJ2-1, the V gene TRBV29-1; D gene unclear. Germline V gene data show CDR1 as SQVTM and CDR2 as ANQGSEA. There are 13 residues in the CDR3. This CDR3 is CSVEQSSNNEQFF. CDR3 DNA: TGCAGCGTTGAACAGAGCTCCAACAATGAGCAGTTCTTC.

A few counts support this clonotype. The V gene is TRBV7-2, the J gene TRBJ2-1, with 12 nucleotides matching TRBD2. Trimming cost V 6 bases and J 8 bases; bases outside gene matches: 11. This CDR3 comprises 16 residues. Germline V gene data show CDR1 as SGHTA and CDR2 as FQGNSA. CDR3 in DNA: TGTGCCAGCAGGCGGACTAGCGGGGCCTCCGGGGATGAGCAGTTCTTC. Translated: CASRRTSGASGDEQFF.

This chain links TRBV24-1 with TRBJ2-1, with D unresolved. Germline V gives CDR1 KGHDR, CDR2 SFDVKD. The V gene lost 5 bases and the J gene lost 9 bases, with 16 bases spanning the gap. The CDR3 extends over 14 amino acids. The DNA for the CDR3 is TGTGCCACCAGTGGCCCCCTTAGTATGTCTGAGCAGTTCTTC. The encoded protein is CATSGPLSMSEQFF.

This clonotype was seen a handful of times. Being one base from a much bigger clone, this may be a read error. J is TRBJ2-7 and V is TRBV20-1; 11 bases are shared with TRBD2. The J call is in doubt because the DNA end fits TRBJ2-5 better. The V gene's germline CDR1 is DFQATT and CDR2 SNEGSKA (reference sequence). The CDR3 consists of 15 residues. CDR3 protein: CSARGASGRQETQYF. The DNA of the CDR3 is TGCAGTGCTAGAGGAGCTAGCGGGAGGCAAGAGACCCAGTACTTC.

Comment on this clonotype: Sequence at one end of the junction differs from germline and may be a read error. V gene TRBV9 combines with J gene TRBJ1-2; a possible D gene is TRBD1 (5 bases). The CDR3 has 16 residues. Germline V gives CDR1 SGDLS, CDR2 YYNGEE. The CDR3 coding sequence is TGTGCCAGCAGTGTAGGGGCAGTAAAAGCTAACTATGGCTACACCTTC. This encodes CASSVGAVKANYGYTF. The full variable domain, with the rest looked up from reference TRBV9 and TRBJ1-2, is DSGVTQTPKHLITATGQRVTLRCSPRSGDLSVYWYQQSLDQGLQFLIQYYNGEERAKGNILERFSAQQFPDLHSELNLSSLELGDSALYFCASSVGAVKANYGYTFGSGTRLTVV.

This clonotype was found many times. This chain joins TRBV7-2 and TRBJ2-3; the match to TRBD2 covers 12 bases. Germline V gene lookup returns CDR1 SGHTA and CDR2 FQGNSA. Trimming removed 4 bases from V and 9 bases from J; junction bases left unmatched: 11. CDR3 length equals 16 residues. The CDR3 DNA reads TGTGCCAGCAGCTCCTCGACTAGCGGGAGTCTCCGGACGCAGTATTTT. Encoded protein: CASSSSTSGSLRTQYF. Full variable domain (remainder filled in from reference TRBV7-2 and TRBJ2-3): GAGVSQSPSNKVTEKGKDVELRCDPISGHTALYWYRQSLGQGLEFLIYFQGNSAPDKSGLPSDRFSAERTGGSVSTLTIQRTQQEDSAVYLCASSSSTSGSLRTQYFGPGTRLTVL.

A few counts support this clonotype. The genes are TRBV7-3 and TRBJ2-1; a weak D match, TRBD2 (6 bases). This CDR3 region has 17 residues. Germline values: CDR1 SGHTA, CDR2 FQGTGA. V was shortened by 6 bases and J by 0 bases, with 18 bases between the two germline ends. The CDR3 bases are TGTGCCAGCAGATCGACCGGGACTCACAGCTCCTACAATGAGCAGTTCTTC. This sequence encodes CASRSTGTHSSYNEQFF. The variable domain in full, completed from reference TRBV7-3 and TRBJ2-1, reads GAGVSQTPSNKVTEKGKYVELRCDPISGHTALYWYRQSLGQGPEFLIYFQGTGAADDSGLPNDRFFAVRPEGSVSTLKIQRTERGDSAVYLCASRSTGTHSSYNEQFFGPGTRLTVL.

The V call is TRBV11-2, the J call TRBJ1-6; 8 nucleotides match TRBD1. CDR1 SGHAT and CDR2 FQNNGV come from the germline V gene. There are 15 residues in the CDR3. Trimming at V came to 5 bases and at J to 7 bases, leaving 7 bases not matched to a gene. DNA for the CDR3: TGTGCCAGCAGCCCCGGACAGGGCGGGAATTCACCCCTCCACTTT. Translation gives CASSPGQGGNSPLHF.

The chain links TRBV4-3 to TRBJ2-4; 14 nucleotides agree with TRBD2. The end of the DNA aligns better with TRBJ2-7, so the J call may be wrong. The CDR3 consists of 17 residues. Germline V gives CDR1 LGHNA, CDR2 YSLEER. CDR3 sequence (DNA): TGCGCCAGCAGCCAAGACGGGACGGGACTAGCGGGAGACGAGCAGTACTTC. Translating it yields CASSQDGTGLAGDEQYF.